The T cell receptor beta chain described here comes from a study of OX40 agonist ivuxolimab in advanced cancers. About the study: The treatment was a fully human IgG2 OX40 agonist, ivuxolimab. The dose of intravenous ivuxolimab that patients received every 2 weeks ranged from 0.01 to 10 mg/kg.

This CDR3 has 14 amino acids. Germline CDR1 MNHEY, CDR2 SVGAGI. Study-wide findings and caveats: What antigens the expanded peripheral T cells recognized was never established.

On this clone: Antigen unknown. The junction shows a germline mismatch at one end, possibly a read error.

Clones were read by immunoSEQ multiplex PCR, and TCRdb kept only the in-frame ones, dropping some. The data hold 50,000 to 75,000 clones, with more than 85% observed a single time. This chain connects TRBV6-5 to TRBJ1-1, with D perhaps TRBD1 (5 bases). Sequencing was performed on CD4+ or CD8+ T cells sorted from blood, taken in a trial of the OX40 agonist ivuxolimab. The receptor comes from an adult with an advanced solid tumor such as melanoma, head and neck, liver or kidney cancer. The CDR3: CAISDLGANTEAFF. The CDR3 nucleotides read TGTGCCATCAGTGATTTAGGGGCGAACACTGAAGCTTTCTTT.